Shown below are 11 T cell receptor beta chains from a single sample sequenced in a study of blood T cell repertoires in COVID-19. Profiled with immunoSEQ multiplex PCR; TCRdb holds only in-frame clones, not every one. The profile shows 180,000 or so clones, more than 65% of them singletons. Sequencing was done on a sample of PBMCs or T cells enriched from blood (not recorded which). These receptors came from a man aged 45-65 years who had recovered from COVID-19.

The chain combines TRBV25-1 with TRBJ1-5, with D tentatively TRBD1 (5 bases). CDR1 and CDR2 (germline): MGHDK, SYGVNS. V dropped 7 bases and J dropped 4 bases, with 11 bases sitting between them. The CDR3 is made up of 13 amino acids. Written as DNA, the CDR3 is TGTGCCAGCACCGGGGCGGGGAATCAGCCCCAGCATTTT. This translates into CASTGAGNQPQHF.

V gene TRBV5-1 combines with J gene TRBJ2-5, with D perhaps matching TRBD1 (7 bases). This CDR3 contains 15 residues. Trimming left V 5 bases short and J 4 bases short, with 18 bases between. The germline CDR1 and CDR2 sequences are SGHRS and YFSETQ. Here the CDR3 reads CASRLSTQGGETQYF. The CDR3 DNA reads as TGCGCCAGCAGGTTAAGCACGCAGGGGGGAGAGACCCAGTACTTC.

The chain couples TRBV6-6 to TRBJ1-1; 12 nucleotides match TRBD1. Germline V lookup: CDR1 MNHNY, CDR2 SVGAGI (reference sequence). With V trimmed by 5 bases and J by 5 bases, 12 bases remained unmatched. The CDR3 has 17 amino acids. The CDR3 spells CASSRFPGQGARTEAFF. CDR3 coding DNA: TGTGCCAGCAGTAGATTCCCGGGACAGGGGGCGAGGACTGAAGCTTTCTTT.

This rearrangement joins TRBV2 to TRBJ1-2; D unresolved. The CDR3 is 12 amino acids. The V gene lost 10 bases and the J gene lost 9 bases, with 18 bases spanning the gap. Germline loops: CDR1 SNHLY, CDR2 FYNNEI. Written as DNA, the CDR3 is TGTGCCACATCTTCGGGGATGGGGAGCTACACCTTC. Encoded protein: CATSSGMGSYTF. Together with reference TRBV2 and TRBJ1-2, the CDR3 gives the full variable domain: EPEVTQTPSHQVTQMGQEVILRCVPISNHLYFYWYRQILGQKVEFLVSFYNNEISEKSEIFDDQFSVERPDGSNFTLKIRSTKLEDSAMYFCATSSGMGSYTFGSGTRLTVV.

The genes are TRBV9 and TRBJ1-2; D uncertain. The CDR3 consists of 15 residues. Trimming removed 4 bases from V and 8 bases from J, with 21 bases in between. Germline V gives CDR1 SGDLS, CDR2 YYNGEE. The CDR3 DNA reads as TGTGCCAGCAGCCCCACTGTGGGAGAGCGTGAGGGCTACACCTTC. Protein sequence: CASSPTVGEREGYTF.

The chain is built from TRBV6-5 and TRBJ2-4, with TRBD1 as a possible D gene (6 bases). The CDR3 is 14 residues long. Trimming left V 10 bases short and J 0 bases short, with 13 bases between. Germline V gene data show CDR1 as MNHEY and CDR2 as SVGAGI. CDR3 sequence reads: CATRDTIAKNIQYF. The CDR3 region has the DNA TGTGCCACCAGGGACACAATAGCCAAAAACATTCAGTACTTC.

The sample holds a few counts of this clone. The V gene is TRBV7-9, the J gene TRBJ2-2; no reliable D call. The CDR3 has 12 residues. Germline V gene lookup returns CDR1 SEHNR and CDR2 FQNEAQ (reference sequence). V gave up 5 bases and J gave up 5 bases, with 6 bases separating them. The CDR3 is CASSPGTGELFF. CDR3 sequence (DNA): TGTGCCAGCAGCCCCGGTACCGGGGAGCTGTTTTTT.

This chain connects TRBV10-2 to TRBJ2-5; the match to TRBD2 covers 11 bases. With V trimmed by 2 bases and J by 7 bases, 9 bases remained unmatched. This CDR3 has 16 amino acids. The germline gives CDR1 WSHSY, CDR2 SAAADI. Here the CDR3 reads CASSEGIAGGPGTQYF. The DNA of the CDR3 is TGCGCCAGCAGTGAGGGAATAGCGGGGGGGCCCGGGACCCAGTACTTC.

The chain carries TRBV18 and TRBJ1-2; TRBD1 aligns across 7 bases. This CDR3 is 14 amino acids long. The V segment lost 5 bases and the J segment 7 bases; nucleotides outside the gene matches: 10. Germline V gene lookup returns CDR1 KGHSH and CDR2 LQKENI. The CDR3 DNA sequence: TGTGCCAGCTCAAAACGACAGGGTGAAGGTGGCTACACCTTC. Its translation: CASSKRQGEGGYTF.

V usage is TRBV11-2 and J usage is TRBJ1-5, with D possibly being TRBD1 (5 bases). The V end lost 11 bases, the J end lost 1 base, and 12 bases lay between the germline ends. This CDR3 contains 13 residues. CDR1 SGHAT and CDR2 FQNNGV come from the germline V gene. The CDR3 is CACGAASNQPQHF. The CDR3 DNA reads TGTGCCTGCGGGGCGGCGAGCAATCAGCCCCAGCATTTT. Filled out from reference TRBV11-2 and TRBJ1-5, the complete variable domain reads EAGVAQSPRYKIIEKRQSVAFWCNPISGHATLYWYQQILGQGPKLLIQFQNNGVVDDSQLPKDRFSAERLKGVDSTLKIQPAKLEDSAVYLCACGAASNQPQHFGDGTRLSIL.

The rearrangement links TRBV3-1 (or the pseudogene TRBV3-2) to TRBJ1-1, with 7 bases that match TRBD1. Per germline, CDR1 LGHDT and CDR2 YNNKEL (reference sequence). The CDR3 extends over 14 amino acids. J lost 4 bases, V lost 7 bases, and 9 bases had no gene match. CDR3 protein: CASILTGRSTEAFF. Written as DNA, the CDR3 is TGTGCCAGCATCCTGACAGGGAGGTCCACTGAAGCTTTCTTT.